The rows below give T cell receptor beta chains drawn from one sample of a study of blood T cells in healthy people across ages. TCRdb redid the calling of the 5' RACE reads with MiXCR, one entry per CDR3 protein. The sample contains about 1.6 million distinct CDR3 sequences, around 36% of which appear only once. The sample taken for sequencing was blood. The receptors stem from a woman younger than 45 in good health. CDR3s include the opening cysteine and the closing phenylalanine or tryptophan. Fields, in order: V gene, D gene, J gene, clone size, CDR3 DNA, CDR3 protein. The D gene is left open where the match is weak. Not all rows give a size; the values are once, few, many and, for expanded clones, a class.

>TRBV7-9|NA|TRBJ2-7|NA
TGTGCCAGCAGCCCCGACAGCCCCAAGATCTACGAGCAGTACTTC
CASSPDSPKIYEQYF
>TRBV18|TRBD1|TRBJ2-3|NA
TGTGCCAGCTCACCTGGGCGCAGGGGGCGACAAGATACGCAGTATTTT
CASSPGRRGRQDTQYF
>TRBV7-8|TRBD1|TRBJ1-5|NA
TGTGCCAGCAGCCAGGGGGGCAGCCGATATAGCAATCAGCCCCAGCATTTT
CASSQGGSRYSNQPQHF
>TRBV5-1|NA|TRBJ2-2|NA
TGCGCCAGCAGCTTACCTCTAGAGTCCGGGGAGCTGTTTTTT
CASSLPLESGELFF
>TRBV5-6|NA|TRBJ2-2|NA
TGTGCCAGCAGCTACTTAACAGTCACGAACACCGGGGAGCTGTTTTTT
CASSYLTVTNTGELFF
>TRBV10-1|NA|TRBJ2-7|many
TGCGCCAGCAGTGAGTCGGGACGGGATGGTGGGTACGAGCAGTACTTC
CASSESGRDGGYEQYF
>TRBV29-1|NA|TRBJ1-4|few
TGCAGCGCCGGGCCAGCAACTAATGAAAAACTGTTTTTT
CSAGPATNEKLFF
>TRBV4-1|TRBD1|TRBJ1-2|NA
TGCGCCAGCAGCCAAGGACTTACAGGGGGCAAGGGCTACACCTTC
CASSQGLTGGKGYTF
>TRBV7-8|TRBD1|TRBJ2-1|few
TGTGCCAGCAGCTACCTGGACAGGGGCGAAAATGAGCAGTTCTTC
CASSYLDRGENEQFF
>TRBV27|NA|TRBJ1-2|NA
TGTGCCAGCAGCCCTATCCCCACAAGGCTTGGGGGCTACACCTTC
CASSPIPTRLGGYTF
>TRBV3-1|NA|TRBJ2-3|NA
TGTGCCAGCAGCCAAGTACGACAAACTAGTACAGATACGCAGTATTTT
CASSQVRQTSTDTQYF
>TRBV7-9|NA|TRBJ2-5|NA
TGTGCCAGCAGCCCAAGGGCAGGGGAGATAGAGACCCAGTACTTC
CASSPRAGEIETQYF
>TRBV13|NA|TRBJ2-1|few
TGTGCCAGCAGCTTAGGAGGAGAGGATGAGCAGTTCTTC
CASSLGGEDEQFF
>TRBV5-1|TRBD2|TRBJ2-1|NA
TGCACCAGCAGCTTGGGAGGGGATGAGCAGTTCTTC
CTSSLGGDEQFF
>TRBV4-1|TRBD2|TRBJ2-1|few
TGCGCCAGCAGCCAGATTGGGACTAGTCCCAATGAGCAGTTCTTC
CASSQIGTSPNEQFF
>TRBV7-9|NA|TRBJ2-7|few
TGTGCCAGCAGCTTCCAAGGCGGACCCTACGAGCAGTACTTC
CASSFQGGPYEQYF
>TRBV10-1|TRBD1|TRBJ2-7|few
TGCGCCAGCAGTGAGTCGAGACGACAGGGCATCTACGAGCAGTACTTC
CASSESRRQGIYEQYF
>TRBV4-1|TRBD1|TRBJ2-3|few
TGCGCCAGCAGCCAAGCTCAGGGGGCTGAAGAGACAGATACGCAGTATTTT
CASSQAQGAEETDTQYF
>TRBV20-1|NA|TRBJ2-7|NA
TGCAGTGCTAGCGAGCGCGCCTACTACGAGCAGTACTTC
CSASERAYYEQYF
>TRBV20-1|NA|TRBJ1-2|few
TGCAGTGCCCCGCCACGGACTAACTATGGCTACACCTTC
CSAPPRTNYGYTF
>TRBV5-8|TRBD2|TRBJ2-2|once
TGTGCCAGCAGGTACAGCGGGGGGGCCATCACCGGGGAGCTGTTTTTT
CASRYSGGAITGELFF
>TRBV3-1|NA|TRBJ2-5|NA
TGTGCCAGCAGCCAACACGGGGGCGGCCAAGAGACCCAGTACTTC
CASSQHGGGQETQYF
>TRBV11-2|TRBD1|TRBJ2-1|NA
TGTGCCAGCAGCCGACCGAGGACAGGCACCTCCGGTGAGCAGTTCTTC
CASSRPRTGTSGEQFF
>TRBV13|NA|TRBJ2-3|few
TGTGCCAGCAGCGCTCGACTTTGGGAAAATACGCAGTATTTT
CASSARLWENTQYF
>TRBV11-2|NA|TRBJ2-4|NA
TGTGCCAGCAGCTTAGATTCTAAGTACATAGACATTCAGTACTTC
CASSLDSKYIDIQYF
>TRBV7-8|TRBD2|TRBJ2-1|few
TGTGCCAGCAGCACCAGGACTAGCGGGGGGCTCAATGAGCAGTTCTTC
CASSTRTSGGLNEQFF
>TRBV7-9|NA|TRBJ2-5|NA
TGTGCCAGCAGGGACTCACTAGAAGAGACCCAGTACTTC
CASRDSLEETQYF
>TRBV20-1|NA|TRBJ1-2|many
TGCAGTGCTCCCCAGGGGAAAGGGGGCTACACCTTC
CSAPQGKGGYTF
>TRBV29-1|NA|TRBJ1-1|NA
TGCAGCGTTGGCGATGGGGCAGCCACTGAAGCTTTCTTT
CSVGDGAATEAFF
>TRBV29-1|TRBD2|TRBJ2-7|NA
TGCAGCGTTGACGGGACTAGCGGGAGATTTTACGAGCAGTACTTC
CSVDGTSGRFYEQYF
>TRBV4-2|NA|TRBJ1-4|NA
TGTGCCAGCAGCCAAGAGCGGTTTTGGGGTTATGAGGGGGGCCAAGCTAATGAAAAACTGTTTTTT
CASSQERFWGYEGGQANEKLFF
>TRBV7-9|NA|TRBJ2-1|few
TGTGCCAGCAGGCCAAATTTTAAAGACAGGAGCTCCTACAATGAGCAGTTCTTC
CASRPNFKDRSSYNEQFF
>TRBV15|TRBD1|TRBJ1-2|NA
TGTGCCACCAGCAGAGAGAGGACAGGGGTACATGGCTACACCTTC
CATSRERTGVHGYTF
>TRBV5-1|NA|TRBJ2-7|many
TGCGCCAGCCGGCCAGCACCTACCTACGAGCAGTACTTC
CASRPAPTYEQYF
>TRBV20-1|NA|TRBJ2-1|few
TGCAGTGCTAGAGGGAAGGGGTTGCTAGCGACCTACAATGAGCAGTTCTTC
CSARGKGLLATYNEQFF
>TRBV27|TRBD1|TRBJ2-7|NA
TGTGCCAGCAGTAACTACGGGACAGGGGGCATCGAGCAGTACTTC
CASSNYGTGGIEQYF